A single sample is the source of the 32 T cell receptor beta chains below, sequenced in a study of regulatory T cells in long-lasting Graves disease. Both iRepertoire HTBI primers and Arm-PCR of CDR3 regions were used to build the TCR beta libraries. TCRdb used MiXCR to reprocess the multiplex PCR reads, holding one entry per CDR3 protein. The data show roughly 450,000 distinct CDR3 sequences, with around 20% seen just once and less than 9% held by the top ten. Time point defined: persistent/refractory GD, antithyroid drugs over 5 years with positive TRAb. RNA isolated from PBMCs was used to make the TCR library. This specimen was peripheral blood mononuclear cells (PBMCs), taken when the disease was refractory, from a patient treated with antithyroid drugs. The receptors derive from a female donor with Graves disease.

This clonotype was observed a handful of times. The chain has TRBV9 and TRBJ1-6, with a weak D call TRBD1 (5 bases). Trimming stripped 6 bases from V and 9 bases from J, with 19 bases between. Germline values: CDR1 SGDLS, CDR2 YYNGEE. The CDR3 runs to 15 residues. CDR3 sequence (DNA): TGTGCCAGCACGGAGACTGGGGAAACAGGTTCACCCCTCCACTTT. This sequence encodes CASTETGETGSPLHF.

This clonotype was found a few times. The chain uses TRBV9 and TRBJ1-5; TRBD1 agrees at 9 bases. This CDR3 is 13 amino acids long. CDR1 and CDR2 from the germline V gene are SGDLS and YYNGEE. V gave up 9 bases and J gave up 7 bases; unmatched junction bases: 8. The CDR3 spells CAKPETGGQPQHF. Here the CDR3 DNA reads TGTGCCAAACCCGAAACAGGGGGCCAGCCCCAGCATTTT.

Ten or more counts support this clonotype. The chain links TRBV11-2 to TRBJ2-5; D may be TRBD1 or TRBD2 (5 bases each). Germline V lookup: CDR1 SGHAT, CDR2 FQNNGV. Trimming stripped 4 bases from V and 6 bases from J, with 18 bases between. The CDR3 is 15 residues long. CDR3 sequence: CASSSLRDPRKTQYF. The CDR3 region has the DNA TGTGCCAGCAGCTCGCTCCGGGACCCACGAAAGACCCAGTACTTC.

The genes are TRBV7-9 and TRBJ1-2; D unresolved. The CDR3 is 13 amino acids. The germline V and J ends were trimmed by 6 bases and 0 bases, with 8 bases remaining between them. The germline CDR1 and CDR2 sequences are SEHNR and FQNEAQ (reference sequence). The CDR3, as DNA: TGTGCCAGCAGATCGGACCCTAACTATGGCTACACCTTC. This translates into CASRSDPNYGYTF. Looking up the rest from reference TRBV7-9 and TRBJ1-2 gives the full variable domain: DTGVSQNPRHKITKRGQNVTFRCDPISEHNRLYWYRQTLGQGPEFLTYFQNEAQLEKSRLLSDRFSAERPKGSFSTLEIQRTEQGDSAMYLCASRSDPNYGYTFGSGTRLTVV.

The chain joins TRBV19 to TRBJ1-2; 7 bases match TRBD1. This CDR3 has 13 residues. Germline V CDR1 and CDR2: LNHDA, SQIVND (reference sequence). Trimming removed 7 bases from V and 6 bases from J; junction bases left unmatched: 8. The CDR3 reads CASNRQGFDGYTF. DNA of the CDR3: TGTGCCAGTAATCGACAGGGTTTTGATGGCTACACCTTC.

This clonotype has only a few counts. A much larger clone differs from this one at a single base, so this may be a read error. The chain couples TRBV6-2 or TRBV6-3 to TRBJ2-7; D unclear. The CDR3 consists of 14 residues. V lost 2 bases and J 2 bases, leaving 10 bases between the germline ends. Germline V gene sequence: CDR1 MNHEY, CDR2 SVGEGT. The CDR3 loop reads CASSYVGRTYEQYF. Here the CDR3 DNA reads TGTGCCAGCAGTTACGTGGGAAGGACCTACGAGCAGTACTTC.

This chain connects TRBV7-9 to TRBJ2-7, with 7 positions matching TRBD2. V shed 2 bases and J 3 bases; nucleotides not matched to a gene: 7. The CDR3 sequence is 15 residues long. Germline V lookup: CDR1 SEHNR, CDR2 FQNEAQ (reference sequence). CDR3 nucleotide sequence: TGTGCCAGCAGCTTACGCACGGGAGGAGGCTACGAGCAGTACTTC. The encoded protein is CASSLRTGGGYEQYF. Looking up the rest from reference TRBV7-9 and TRBJ2-7 gives the full variable domain: DTGVSQNPRHKITKRGQNVTFRCDPISEHNRLYWYRQTLGQGPEFLTYFQNEAQLEKSRLLSDRFSAERPKGSFSTLEIQRTEQGDSAMYLCASSLRTGGGYEQYFGPGTRLTVT.

V is TRBV12-3 or TRBV12-4 and J is TRBJ1-3; 12 bases line up with TRBD1. V dropped 3 bases and J dropped 4; count of bases not matched to a gene: 4. The length of the CDR3 is 16 residues. CDR3 amino acids: CASSLGQGAGGNTIYF. The CDR3 nucleotides read TGTGCCAGCAGTTTGGGACAGGGGGCAGGGGGAAACACCATATATTTT.

This sequence joins TRBV6-1 and TRBJ2-5; 7 bases agree with TRBD2. The V gene end was trimmed by 3 bases and the J gene end by 0 bases; junction bases not matched to a gene: 7. This CDR3 has 16 residues. Germline CDR1 is MNHNS and CDR2 is SASEGT. The CDR3 DNA reads TGTGCCAGCAGTGAGAGGGCGGGAGTATACCAAGAGACCCAGTACTTC. Translation gives CASSERAGVYQETQYF.

The V gene is TRBV29-1, the J gene TRBJ1-4, with 8 bases aligning to TRBD1. CDR3 length: 13 residues. Trimming removed 7 bases from V and 11 bases from J; junction bases left unmatched: 12. Germline values: CDR1 SQVTM, CDR2 ANQGSEA. The CDR3 spells CSAKDRDIAKLFF. The CDR3 nucleotides read TGCAGCGCCAAGGACAGGGATATTGCTAAACTGTTTTTT. Supplemented by reference TRBV29-1 and TRBJ1-4, the full variable domain reads SAVISQKPSRDICQRGTSLTIQCQVDSQVTMMFWYRQQPGQSLTLIATANQGSEATYESGFVIDKFPISRPNLTFSTLTVSNMSPEDSSIYLCSAKDRDIAKLFFGSGTQLSVL.

This clonotype was found many times. The chain is built from TRBV7-8 and TRBJ2-1; D is undetermined. Germline CDR1 and CDR2: SGHVS and FQNEAQ. Trimming shortened V by 5 bases and J by 0 bases, and 11 bases separated the two germline ends. CDR3 length: 15 residues. The CDR3 sequence: CASSPAQSSYNEQFF. CDR3 DNA: TGTGCCAGCAGCCCAGCGCAAAGCTCCTACAATGAGCAGTTCTTC. Complete variable domain (other parts from reference TRBV7-8 and TRBJ2-1): GAGVSQSPRYKVAKRGQDVALRCDPISGHVSLFWYQQALGQGPEFLTYFQNEAQLDKSGLPSDRFFAERPEGSVSTLKIQRTQQEDSAVYLCASSPAQSSYNEQFFGPGTRLTVL.

The chain combines TRBV7-6 with TRBJ2-5, with TRBD2 matching 12 bases. This CDR3 has 18 amino acids. Looked up from germline, CDR1 is SGHVS and CDR2 is FNYEAQ. Trimming took 1 base from V and 1 from J; bases not matched to a gene: 7. The CDR3 here is CASSLVTSGSSVQETQYF. The CDR3 DNA reads as TGTGCCAGCAGCTTAGTGACTAGCGGGAGTTCGGTCCAAGAGACCCAGTACTTC.

Points on this clonotype: A read error may explain this, as a much larger clone is one base away. The rearrangement joins TRBV6-8 to TRBJ1-5; D is unresolved. This CDR3 is built from 15 residues. Germline values: CDR1 MNHGY, CDR2 SAAAGT. The CDR3 nucleotides are TGTGCCAGCAGTTCGGCGGCTTATAGCGATCAGCCCCAGCATTTT. This gives the protein CASSSAAYSDQPQHF.

The gene calls are TRBV20-1 and TRBJ2-5; 7 bases align to TRBD2. The V gene's germline CDR1 is DFQATT and CDR2 SNEGSKA (reference sequence). V was clipped by 2 bases and J by 5 bases; unmatched bases: 11. This CDR3 has 15 residues. The CDR3 is CSARQAGLPAETQYF. CDR3 sequence (DNA): TGCAGTGCTAGACAAGCGGGACTTCCGGCGGAGACCCAGTACTTC.

This clonotype was observed at least ten times. The V gene is TRBV12-3 or TRBV12-4, the J gene TRBJ1-1; possibly TRBD1 for D (6 bases). V lost 10 bases to trimming and J lost 1 base, with 16 bases between them. CDR3 length equals 14 residues. Here the CDR3 DNA reads TGTGCCACCCGCTGGGGGCTGAAGAACACTGAAGCTTTCTTT. Translated: CATRWGLKNTEAFF.

This clonotype was seen repeatedly, ten times or more. The V gene is TRBV5-1, the J gene TRBJ1-1, with D unresolved. CDR3 size: 13 residues. Deletions cut 0 bases from V and 8 bases from J, with 11 bases between. Germline CDR1 is SGHRS and CDR2 is YFSETQ. CDR3 sequence (DNA): TGCGCCAGCAGCTTGGCCGGGCGTGGCGAAGCTTTCTTT. Translating gives CASSLAGRGEAFF.

The chain links TRBV20-1 to TRBJ2-7; 10 bases map to TRBD2. With 6 bases clipped from V and 4 bases from J, the junction kept 6 bases outside the gene matches. The CDR3 loop spans 13 amino acids. From germline, CDR1 is DFQATT and CDR2 SNEGSKA (reference sequence). CDR3 sequence: CSAGGTSAYEQYF. CDR3 in DNA: TGCAGTGCGGGGGGGACTAGCGCGTACGAGCAGTACTTC.

This clonotype was detected many times. This sequence joins TRBV28 and TRBJ2-7; no definite D call. Germline CDR1 and CDR2: MDHEN and SYDVKM. The CDR3 loop spans 14 amino acids. V was pared by 7 bases and J by 3 bases, with 16 bases between. The CDR3 nucleotides read TGTGCCAGCACCCCGTCATTGGGATTCTACGAGCAGTACTTC. As protein: CASTPSLGFYEQYF.

This chain connects TRBV4-2 to TRBJ2-7, with TRBD1 matching 8 bases. V shed 0 bases and J 7 bases; nucleotides not matched to a gene: 8. There are 15 residues in the CDR3. From germline, CDR1 is LGHNA and CDR2 YNFKEQ. CDR3 in DNA: TGTGCCAGCAGCCAAGAAGGGCAGGGGGCCCGTGAGCAGTACTTC. Translated, it gives CASSQEGQGAREQYF.

The chain employs TRBV6-2 or TRBV6-3 and TRBJ2-4; 10 nucleotides agree with TRBD2. CDR3 length: 15 amino acids. The germline V gene has CDR1 MNHEY and CDR2 SVGEGT. J lost 15 bases, V lost 5 bases, and 16 bases had no gene match. CDR3 nucleotides: TGTGCCAGCAGTGCTGGGACTAGCGCCAATACCCCATGGTACTTC. Its protein product is CASSAGTSANTPWYF.

This clonotype was found a few times. The V and J genes are TRBV19 and TRBJ1-1, with D possibly being TRBD1 (5 bases). V shed 6 bases and J shed 6 bases, with 14 bases lying between them. This CDR3 region has 13 residues. CDR1 and CDR2 from the germline V gene are LNHDA and SQIVND (reference sequence). The CDR3 bases are TGTGCCAGTAGGGGACTAGGGCGTTCTGAAGCTTTCTTT. It yields the protein CASRGLGRSEAFF.

This clonotype was found a few times. The V gene is TRBV6-9, the J gene TRBJ2-3; TRBD2 matches 9 bases. Germline CDR1 and CDR2: MNHGY and SVAAGI. The CDR3 length is 15 residues. Trimming at V came to 3 bases and at J to 5 bases, leaving 6 bases not matched to a gene. The CDR3 spells CASSYRASGIDTQYF. CDR3 coding DNA: TGTGCCAGCAGTTACAGGGCTAGCGGGATAGATACGCAGTATTTT.

This clonotype was observed once. A much larger clone differs from this one at a single base, so this may be a read error. CDR3 in amino acids: CASSYSSVPGTDLETQYF. CDR3 DNA: TGTGCCAGCAGTTACTCGAGTGTGCCAGGGACGGACTTGGAGACCCAGTACTTC. The rearrangement joins TRBV6-4 to TRBJ2-5, with D perhaps being TRBD1 or TRBD2 (5 bases each). This CDR3 has 18 amino acids. Per the germline V gene, CDR1 is MRHNA and CDR2 is SNTAGT.

In this sample, this clonotype turned up a few times. The J gene is TRBJ2-2, the V gene TRBV5-6; 9 bases match TRBD1. Per the germline V gene, CDR1 is SGHDT and CDR2 is YYEEEE. V was pared by 2 bases and J by 4 bases, with 9 bases of the junction left unmatched. This CDR3 is 17 amino acids long. The CDR3 DNA reads as TGTGCCAGCAGCTTACGACGGACAGGGGCGATCACCGGGGAGCTGTTTTTT. Amino acids: CASSLRRTGAITGELFF.

This clonotype was picked up many times. The V and J genes are TRBV7-3 and TRBJ2-7; possibly TRBD2 for D (5 bases). V was shortened by 8 bases and J by 0 bases, with 11 bases between the two germline ends. CDR1 and CDR2 from the germline V gene are SGHTA and FQGTGA. The CDR3 contains 13 residues. CDR3 bases: TGTGCCAGCGGCGAAGGGAGCTCCTACGAGCAGTACTTC. This translates into CASGEGSSYEQYF.

This clonotype was observed many times. The CDR3 region has the DNA TGTGCCAGCAGCCGGGGGGTTGGTGAAAAACTGTTTTTT. Its translation: CASSRGVGEKLFF. The rearrangement joins TRBV11-2 to TRBJ1-4; TRBD1 is a possible D gene (5 bases). Germline loops: CDR1 SGHAT, CDR2 FQNNGV. The CDR3 has 13 amino acids. Between the trimmed V and J ends, which lost 5 bases and 7 bases, there was a span of 11 bases.

This clonotype came up many times. The chain employs TRBV9 and TRBJ2-6; either TRBD1 or TRBD2 may fit D (5 bases each). Trimming stripped 4 bases from V and 4 bases from J, with 9 bases between. CDR3 length: 14 amino acids. From germline, CDR1 is SGDLS and CDR2 YYNGEE. This chain's CDR3 is CASSPRDGANVLTF. DNA of the CDR3: TGTGCCAGCAGCCCTCGGGACGGGGCCAACGTCCTGACTTTC.

This clonotype showed up just a few times. The V gene is TRBV2, the J gene TRBJ2-7, with 8 bases identical to TRBD1. Per the germline V gene, CDR1 is SNHLY and CDR2 is FYNNEI. Trimming took 6 bases from V and 1 from J; bases not matched to a gene: 5. The CDR3 covers 14 residues. Here the CDR3 reads CASRRDRPSYEQYF. Written as DNA, the CDR3 is TGTGCCAGCAGAAGGGACAGGCCTTCCTACGAGCAGTACTTC.

The chain combines TRBV7-9 with TRBJ2-2; D ambiguous. The CDR3 totals 15 residues. Trimming pared 5 bases from V and 1 base from J, leaving 11 bases between. Germline-derived CDR1 and CDR2 are SEHNR and FQNEAQ (reference sequence). CDR3 DNA sequence: TGTGCCAGCAGCGGAGACACCAGGAACACCGGGGAGCTGTTTTTT. The encoded protein is CASSGDTRNTGELFF.

This clonotype was recorded many times. This chain joins TRBV6-1 and TRBJ1-1, with a tentative D call TRBD1 (5 bases). Germline CDR1 is MNHNS and CDR2 is SASEGT. Deletions cut 8 bases from V and 3 bases from J, with 22 bases between. The CDR3 spans 16 residues. CDR3 residues: CASYPRPGRGDTEAFF. The CDR3 DNA is TGTGCCAGCTACCCGAGGCCGGGACGGGGGGACACTGAAGCTTTCTTT.

This clonotype was counted ten times or more. The chain joins TRBV27 to TRBJ1-6; D is ambiguous. Germline V lookup: CDR1 MNHEY, CDR2 SMNVEV (reference sequence). This CDR3 region has 14 residues. Trimming shortened V by 4 bases and J by 9 bases, and 13 bases separated the two germline ends. The CDR3 is CASSSPSGGSPLHF. DNA of the CDR3: TGTGCCAGCAGTTCACCCTCAGGTGGTTCACCCCTCCACTTT.

The chain employs TRBV7-2 and TRBJ2-7; D gene uncertain. The CDR3 has 11 residues. Looked up from germline, CDR1 is SGHTA and CDR2 is FQGNSA. V shed 2 bases and J shed 7 bases, with 6 bases lying between them. The CDR3 sequence is CASSLLLEQYF. DNA for the CDR3: TGTGCCAGCAGCTTATTGTTGGAGCAGTACTTC.